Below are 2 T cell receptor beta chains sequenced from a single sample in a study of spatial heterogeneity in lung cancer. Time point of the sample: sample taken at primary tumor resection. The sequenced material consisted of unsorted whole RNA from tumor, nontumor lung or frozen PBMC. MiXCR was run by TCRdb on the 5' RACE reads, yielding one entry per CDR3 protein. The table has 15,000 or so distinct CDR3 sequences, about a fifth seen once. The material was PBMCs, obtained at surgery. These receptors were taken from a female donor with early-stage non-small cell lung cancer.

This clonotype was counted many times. The CDR3 is CASSSGFSLAKNIQYF. The CDR3 region has the DNA TGTGCCAGCAGCTCAGGGTTCTCCCTAGCCAAAAACATTCAGTACTTC. The chain recombines TRBV7-9 with TRBJ2-4, with D maybe TRBD1 (5 bases). Germline CDR1 and CDR2: SEHNR and FQNEAQ (reference sequence). V was cut by 4 bases and J by 0 bases, with 13 bases left in between. This CDR3 has 16 residues.

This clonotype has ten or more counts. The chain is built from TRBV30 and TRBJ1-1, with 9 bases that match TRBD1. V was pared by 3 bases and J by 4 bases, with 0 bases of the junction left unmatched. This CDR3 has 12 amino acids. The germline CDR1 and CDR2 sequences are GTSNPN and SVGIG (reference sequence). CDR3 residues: CAWRGQGTEAFF. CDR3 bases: TGTGCCTGGAGGGGACAGGGCACTGAAGCTTTCTTT. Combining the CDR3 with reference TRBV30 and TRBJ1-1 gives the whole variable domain SQTIHQWPATLVQPVGSPLSLECTVEGTSNPNLYWYRQAAGRGLQLLFYSVGIGQISSEVPQNLSASRPQDRQFILSSKKLLLSDSGFYLCAWRGQGTEAFFGQGTRLTVV.